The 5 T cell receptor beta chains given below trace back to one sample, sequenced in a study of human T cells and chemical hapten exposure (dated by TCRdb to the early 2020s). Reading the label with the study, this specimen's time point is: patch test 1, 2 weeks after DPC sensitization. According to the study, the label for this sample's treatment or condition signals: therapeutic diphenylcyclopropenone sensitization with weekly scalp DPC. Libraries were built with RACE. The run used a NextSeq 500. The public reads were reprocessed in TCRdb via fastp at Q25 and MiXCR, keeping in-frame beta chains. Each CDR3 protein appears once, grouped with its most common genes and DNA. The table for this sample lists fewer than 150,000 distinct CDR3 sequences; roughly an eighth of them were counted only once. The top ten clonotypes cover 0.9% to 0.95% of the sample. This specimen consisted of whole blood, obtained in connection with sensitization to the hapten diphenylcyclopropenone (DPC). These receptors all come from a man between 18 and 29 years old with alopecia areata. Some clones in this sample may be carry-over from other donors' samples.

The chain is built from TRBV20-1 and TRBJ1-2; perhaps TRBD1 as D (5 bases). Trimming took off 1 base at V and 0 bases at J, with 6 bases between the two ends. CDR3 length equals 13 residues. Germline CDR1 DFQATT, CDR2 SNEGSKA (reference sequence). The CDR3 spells CSARARANYGYTF. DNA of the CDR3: TGCAGTGCTAGAGCCAGGGCTAACTATGGCTACACCTTC.

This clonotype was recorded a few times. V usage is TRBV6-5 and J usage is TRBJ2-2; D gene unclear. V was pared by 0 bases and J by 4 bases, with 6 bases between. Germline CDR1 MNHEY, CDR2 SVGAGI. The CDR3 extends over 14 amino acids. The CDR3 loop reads CASSYSIGTGELFF. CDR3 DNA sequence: TGTGCCAGCAGTTACTCCATCGGCACCGGGGAGCTGTTTTTT.

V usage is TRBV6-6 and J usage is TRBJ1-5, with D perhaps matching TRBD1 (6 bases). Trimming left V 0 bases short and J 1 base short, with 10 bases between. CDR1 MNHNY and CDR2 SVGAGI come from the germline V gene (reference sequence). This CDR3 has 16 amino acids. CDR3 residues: CASSYSRGGSNQPQHF. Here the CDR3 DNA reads TGTGCCAGCAGTTACTCGAGAGGGGGAAGCAATCAGCCCCAGCATTTT.

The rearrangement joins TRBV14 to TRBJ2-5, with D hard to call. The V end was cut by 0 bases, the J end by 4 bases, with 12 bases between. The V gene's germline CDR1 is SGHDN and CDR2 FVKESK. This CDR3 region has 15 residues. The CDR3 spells CASSQDNARGETQYF. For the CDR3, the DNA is TGTGCCAGCAGCCAAGATAACGCAAGAGGAGAGACCCAGTACTTC.

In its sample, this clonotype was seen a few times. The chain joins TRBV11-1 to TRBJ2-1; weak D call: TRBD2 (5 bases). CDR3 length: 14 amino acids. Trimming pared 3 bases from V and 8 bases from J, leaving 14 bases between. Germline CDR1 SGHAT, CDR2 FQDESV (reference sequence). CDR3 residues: CASSLSRGRHEQFF. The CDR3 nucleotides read TGTGCCAGCAGCTTGTCCCGCGGGCGCCATGAGCAGTTCTTC.